This T cell receptor beta chain was retrieved from a study of regulatory and conventional T cells in RAG deficiency. Whole-study results and caveats: Patient subsets had shorter CDR3s; Omenn Treg-Tconv overlap exceeded 85%. Shannon entropy was markedly lower and Simpson indices higher in RAG-deficient patients than control T-cell subsets. These Omenn syndrome Treg sorts may hold peripherally activated cells instead.

Genomic DNA came from blood regulatory T cells gated CD4+ CD25-high CD127-low. Details on this clone: What it binds is unknown.

Here immunoSEQ multiplex PCR was the method, and the copy in TCRdb shows in-frame clones only, minus some. The sample contains 9,000 to 15,000 clones, 94% of which appear only once. This same sample was also taken into another study, of regulatory T cells. That work adds: The PCR used 52 TRBV and 13 TRBJ primers. In patients, unique TRB V-J pairs were restricted and V/J usage skewed, especially in Tregs.

The sample comprised CD127- CD25+ CD4+ Tregs sorted from blood. The TCR sequence derives from a human donor in good health.

This CDR3 reads CASSEGQVSGNTIYF. The CDR3 region has the DNA TGTGCCAGCAGTGAGGGACAGGTCTCTGGAAACACCATATATTTT. The gene calls are TRBV2 and TRBJ1-3; 8 bases are shared with TRBD1. The CDR3 extends over 15 amino acids. Germline CDR1 SNHLY, CDR2 FYNNEI. The J segment lost 0 bases and the V segment lost 3 bases, leaving 1 base of the junction unmatched.